The 23 T cell receptor beta chains below were found in one sample sequenced in a study of cytomegalovirus exposure and HLA in healthy donors. Both 60 Vbeta primers and 13 Jbeta primers went into the PCR. Libraries were prepared by immunoSEQ multiplex PCR; TCRdb keeps only in-frame clonotypes and omits some of them. The sample holds approximately 110,000 clones, about 16% seen once. Source material: PBMCs. The origin of the receptors is a woman aged 18 to 35 in good health and CMV-seronegative.

V is TRBV7-9 and J is TRBJ2-1; TRBD1 is a possible D gene (5 bases). This CDR3 region has 13 residues. CDR1 is SEHNR and CDR2 is FQNEAQ in the germline V gene (reference sequence). V was shortened by 11 bases and J by 0 bases, with 11 bases between the two germline ends. CDR3 amino acids: CASTGFSYNEQFF. Here the CDR3 DNA reads TGTGCCTCAACAGGCTTCTCCTACAATGAGCAGTTCTTC.

This clone has just a few counts. V gene TRBV5-1 combines with J gene TRBJ2-7; 8 bases map to TRBD1. V lost 0 bases, J lost 4 bases, and 3 bases stayed unmatched. CDR3 size: 14 residues. In germline, CDR1 is SGHRS, CDR2 YFSETQ. The CDR3 DNA reads as TGCGCCAGCAGCTTGGTAGGACAGGGTTACGAGCAGTACTTC. Amino acid sequence: CASSLVGQGYEQYF.

The chain has TRBV28 and TRBJ1-4; D might be TRBD1 (5 bases). CDR1 and CDR2 from the germline V gene are MDHEN and SYDVKM. Deletions cut 3 bases from V and 7 bases from J, with 18 bases between. The CDR3 has 16 residues. This CDR3 reads CASSFLAGVLREKLFF. CDR3 sequence (DNA): TGTGCCAGCAGTTTTCTGGCGGGGGTCCTTCGTGAAAAACTGTTTTTT.

The chain combines TRBV4-3 with TRBJ1-2, with TRBD1 matching over 7 bases. There are 14 residues in the CDR3. Losses at the gene ends were 1 base for V and 8 bases for J; bases not matched to a gene: 7. Per germline, CDR1 LGHNA and CDR2 YSLEER. As DNA, the CDR3 is TGCGCCAGCAGCCAAGGGTGGCAGGGGGAAGGCTACACCTTC. Amino acids: CASSQGWQGEGYTF.

This clone came up a few times. The chain combines TRBV2 with TRBJ1-2, with D possibly being TRBD1 (5 bases). CDR3 length equals 15 residues. V lost 4 bases, J lost 6 bases, and 18 bases lay in between. Germline V gene data show CDR1 as SNHLY and CDR2 as FYNNEI. The CDR3 DNA reads TGTGCCAGCAGTGGGTTTAATGGGGGGGGTGATGGCTACACCTTC. Translated, it gives CASSGFNGGGDGYTF.

The CDR3 reads CASSSGQGPTSNQPQHF. The CDR3, as DNA: TGTGCCAGCAGCTCGGGACAGGGGCCCACTAGCAATCAGCCCCAGCATTTT. This chain links TRBV7-9 with TRBJ1-5; 10 bases match TRBD1. CDR1 SEHNR and CDR2 FQNEAQ come from the germline V gene (reference sequence). The J segment lost 0 bases and the V segment lost 4 bases, leaving 6 bases of the junction unmatched. This CDR3 is built from 17 residues.

The rearrangement joins TRBV2 to TRBJ2-7; tentatively, D is TRBD1 (6 bases). Germline V CDR1 and CDR2: SNHLY, FYNNEI. Trimming removed 10 bases at V and 3 bases at J, with 31 bases between. The CDR3 has 18 residues. Here the CDR3 reads CAIQRGIRTDGNGYEQYF. The CDR3 nucleotides read TGTGCCATCCAAAGGGGGATTAGGACAGACGGGAACGGCTACGAGCAGTACTTC. The full variable domain, its missing parts supplied by reference TRBV2 and TRBJ2-7, is EPEVTQTPSHQVTQMGQEVILRCVPISNHLYFYWYRQILGQKVEFLVSFYNNEISEKSEIFDDQFSVERPDGSNFTLKIRSTKLEDSAMYFCAIQRGIRTDGNGYEQYFGPGTRLTVT.

The chain links TRBV28 to TRBJ1-5; the match to TRBD1 covers 7 bases. CDR1 MDHEN and CDR2 SYDVKM come from the germline V gene. The CDR3 totals 16 residues. V lost 6 bases, J lost 1 base, and 9 bases stayed unmatched. CDR3 in DNA: TGTGCCAGCAGCCCGTTTTACAGGGGAAGCAATCAGCCCCAGCATTTT. As protein: CASSPFYRGSNQPQHF.

This clone was seen a handful of times. This chain links TRBV29-1 with TRBJ2-7, with 8 positions matching TRBD2. The CDR3 is made up of 13 amino acids. The V gene end was trimmed by 4 bases and the J gene end by 5 bases; junction bases not matched to a gene: 7. Per the germline V gene, CDR1 is SQVTM and CDR2 is ANQGSEA. The CDR3 spells CSVAGRARNEQYF. The CDR3 DNA reads TGCAGCGTTGCCGGGAGGGCCAGGAACGAGCAGTACTTC.

There are a few counts of this clone. The chain combines TRBV2 with TRBJ1-1; the match to TRBD1 covers 8 bases. Per the germline V gene, CDR1 is SNHLY and CDR2 is FYNNEI. The CDR3 consists of 15 residues. Trimming at V came to 7 bases and at J to 0 bases, leaving 7 bases not matched to a gene. The CDR3 sequence is CASIPGGEMNTEAFF. The CDR3 DNA sequence: TGTGCCAGCATCCCAGGGGGCGAGATGAACACTGAAGCTTTCTTT.

V usage is TRBV30 and J usage is TRBJ1-2, with D maybe TRBD1 (6 bases). The CDR3 is 14 residues long. Germline V gene lookup returns CDR1 GTSNPN and CDR2 SVGIG (reference sequence). V was clipped by 3 bases and J by 8 bases, with 19 bases between them. The CDR3: CAWSEPGTPRGYTF. CDR3 nucleotides: TGTGCCTGGAGCGAACCCGGGACACCGAGAGGCTACACCTTC.

The V and J genes are TRBV5-6 and TRBJ2-7, with D possibly TRBD1 on 6 matching bases. CDR1 and CDR2 from the germline V gene are SGHDT and YYEEEE. Trimming took 1 base from V and 4 from J, leaving 15 bases between them. This CDR3 is built from 15 residues. CDR3 protein: CASSLWSGAGYEQYF. The CDR3 DNA reads TGTGCCAGCAGCTTGTGGTCAGGGGCTGGATACGAGCAGTACTTC.

This clone has a handful of counts. V usage is TRBV2 and J usage is TRBJ1-1, with a tentative D call TRBD1 (5 bases). The CDR3 length is 16 residues. Trimming pared 6 bases from V and 0 bases from J, leaving 17 bases between. Germline assignment: CDR1 SNHLY and CDR2 FYNNEI. CDR3 in amino acids: CASRKGPDIMNTEAFF. The CDR3 nucleotides are TGTGCCAGCAGGAAAGGGCCGGACATCATGAACACTGAAGCTTTCTTT.

The chain has TRBV5-1 and TRBJ2-2; TRBD1 matches 7 bases. This CDR3 comprises 14 residues. V shed 5 bases, J shed 3 bases, and the junction held 4 bases outside the gene matches. Germline V gives CDR1 SGHRS, CDR2 YFSETQ. The CDR3 sequence is CASSGQGDTGELFF. The CDR3 coding sequence is TGCGCCAGCAGTGGGCAGGGGGACACCGGGGAGCTGTTTTTT.

The J gene is TRBJ2-7, the V gene TRBV5-4; tentative D call: TRBD2 (6 bases). Trimming left V 0 bases short and J 4 bases short, with 11 bases between. This CDR3 region has 14 residues. CDR1 and CDR2 from the germline V gene are SGHNT and YYREEE (reference sequence). As DNA, the CDR3 is TGTGCCAGCAGCTTGGGGTCAGGAGGGTACGAGCAGTACTTC. This encodes CASSLGSGGYEQYF. The entire variable domain, with the rest obtained from reference TRBV5-4 and TRBJ2-7, is as follows: ETGVTQSPTHLIKTRGQQVTLRCSSQSGHNTVSWYQQALGQGPQFIFQYYREEENGRGNFPPRFSGLQFPNYSSELNVNALELDDSALYLCASSLGSGGYEQYFGPGTRLTVT.

This chain connects TRBV25-1 to TRBJ1-1; D is uncertain. Germline V gene data show CDR1 as MGHDK and CDR2 as SYGVNS. Trimming left V 4 bases short and J 6 bases short, with 9 bases between. The CDR3 extends over 12 amino acids. The CDR3 region has the DNA TGTGCCAGCAGTGGCGGGTCCGCTGAAGCTTTCTTT. Translated: CASSGGSAEAFF.

The chain is built from TRBV5-1 and TRBJ2-4; 16 bases are shared with TRBD2. The CDR3 is made up of 20 amino acids. Trimming cost V 4 bases and J 0 bases; bases outside gene matches: 10. Germline CDR1 is SGHRS and CDR2 is YFSETQ. The CDR3 coding sequence is TGCGCCAGCAGCCTACGGGGGACTAGCGGGGGGGCCCTAGCCAAAAACATTCAGTACTTC. This gives the protein CASSLRGTSGGALAKNIQYF.

The chain links TRBV6-1 to TRBJ2-2, with D perhaps matching TRBD2 (6 bases). The V end was cut by 2 bases, the J end by 1 base, with 17 bases between. CDR3 size: 18 residues. Germline assignment: CDR1 MNHNS and CDR2 SASEGT. The CDR3 reads CASSEWEAGSGNTGELFF. The CDR3 nucleotides read TGTGCCAGCAGTGAATGGGAGGCGGGGAGCGGGAACACCGGGGAGCTGTTTTTT.

This clone came up a few times. CDR3 sequence: CASSPMTGRNEKLFF. CDR3 sequence (DNA): TGTGCCAGCAGCCCAATGACAGGAAGAAATGAAAAACTGTTTTTT. The chain links TRBV7-9 to TRBJ1-4; possible D gene TRBD1, 6 bases. In germline, CDR1 is SEHNR, CDR2 FQNEAQ (reference sequence). The CDR3 contains 15 residues. Trimming shortened V by 5 bases and J by 5 bases, and 15 bases separated the two germline ends.

This clone was counted a few times. The gene calls are TRBV28 and TRBJ2-5, with TRBD2 matching 7 bases. From germline, CDR1 is MDHEN and CDR2 SYDVKM. After removal of 8 bases from V and 2 bases from J, the junction contained 8 bases not matched to a gene. This CDR3 is built from 14 residues. The CDR3 nucleotides read TGTGCCAGCCAGGACGGGGGAGGGCAAGAGACCCAGTACTTC. Residues: CASQDGGGQETQYF.

The chain has TRBV9 and TRBJ2-3; TRBD2 matches at 9 bases. The germline CDR1 and CDR2 sequences are SGDLS and YYNGEE. This CDR3 has 15 amino acids. The trim removed 3 bases at V and 5 bases at J, leaving 7 bases unmatched. The CDR3 sequence is CASSALGREGDTQYF. DNA for the CDR3: TGTGCCAGCAGCGCCCTTGGGCGGGAGGGAGATACGCAGTATTTT.

The chain joins TRBV19 to TRBJ2-2; the D gene is possibly TRBD2 (6 bases). The CDR3 contains 14 residues. CDR1 LNHDA and CDR2 SQIVND come from the germline V gene (reference sequence). V shed 7 bases and J shed 4 bases, with 13 bases lying between them. The CDR3 nucleotides read TGTGCCAGTACAGTAGGGGAGGTCACCGGGGAGCTGTTTTTT. Its protein is CASTVGEVTGELFF.

This clone came up a few times. The chain recombines TRBV7-3 with TRBJ2-7; 9 nucleotides agree with TRBD2. Germline V gene data show CDR1 as SGHTA and CDR2 as FQGTGA. This CDR3 comprises 13 residues. V lost 4 bases to trimming and J lost 5 bases; unmatched junction nucleotides: 3. CDR3 protein: CASSSSGIDEQYF. CDR3 nucleotides: TGTGCCAGCAGCTCTAGCGGGATCGACGAGCAGTACTTC.